These 25 T cell receptor beta chains were all obtained from the same sample, sequenced in a study of blood T cell repertoires in COVID-19. This table comes from immunoSEQ multiplex PCR, and its TCRdb copy is limited to in-frame clones, with some not included. The data contain fewer than 80,000 clones, more than 75% of them singletons. Sample: peripheral blood. The receptors originated from a human donor in a cohort sampled during active COVID-19.

In this sample, this clone turned up once. The CDR3 here is CASSPRGGETQYF. As DNA, the CDR3 is TGTGCCAGCAGCCCTAGGGGAGGGGAGACCCAGTACTTC. This chain connects TRBV7-9 to TRBJ2-5, with 7 nucleotides matching TRBD2. CDR1 SEHNR and CDR2 FQNEAQ come from the germline V gene (reference sequence). The ends lost 5 bases at V and 5 bases at J; junction bases unmatched: 5. The CDR3 consists of 13 residues.

The V and J genes are TRBV6-6 and TRBJ1-2; 8 bases fit TRBD1. This CDR3 is 14 amino acids long. Germline V lookup: CDR1 MNHNY, CDR2 SVGAGI (reference sequence). With 10 bases clipped from V and 0 bases from J, the junction kept 7 bases outside the gene matches. The CDR3 DNA sequence: TGTGCCACCTGGGACAGGCCCTCTAACTATGGCTACACCTTC. It codes for CATWDRPSNYGYTF.

The gene calls are TRBV19 and TRBJ2-1; 13 bases are a match to TRBD2. V lost 4 bases and J lost 0; bases outside the gene matches: 0. Germline loops: CDR1 LNHDA, CDR2 SQIVND (reference sequence). This CDR3 has 16 residues. CDR3 in DNA: TGTGCCAGTAGTAGGACTAGCGGGAGCTCCTACAATGAGCAGTTCTTC. Translating it yields CASSRTSGSSYNEQFF.

The rearrangement uses TRBV27 and TRBJ1-5; possibly TRBD1 for D (5 bases). Germline loops: CDR1 MNHEY, CDR2 SMNVEV (reference sequence). The CDR3 consists of 15 residues. V lost 6 bases to trimming and J lost 0 bases, with 12 bases between them. The CDR3 coding sequence is TGTGCCAGCAGCCTAAATACAGGTAGCAATCAGCCCCAGCATTTT. Residues: CASSLNTGSNQPQHF.

The chain uses TRBV7-2 and TRBJ1-5; D remains ambiguous. The germline gives CDR1 SGHTA, CDR2 FQGNSA. The CDR3 length is 13 residues. Trimming stripped 1 base from V and 3 bases from J, with 4 bases between. CDR3 loop: CASSLVINQPQHF. CDR3 coding DNA: TGTGCCAGCAGCTTAGTTATCAATCAGCCCCAGCATTTT.

The genes are TRBV6-4 and TRBJ2-3, with a weak D call TRBD1 (5 bases). The V end lost 5 bases, the J end lost 0 bases, and 9 bases lay between the germline ends. The CDR3 spans 14 residues. Germline CDR1 is MRHNA and CDR2 is SNTAGT. CDR3 sequence: CASSLDTSTDTQYF. CDR3 in DNA: TGTGCCAGCAGTCTGGACACCAGCACAGATACGCAGTATTTT.

The rearrangement links TRBV18 to TRBJ2-4, with 9 bases matching TRBD1. The CDR3 loop spans 18 amino acids. The V gene's germline CDR1 is KGHSH and CDR2 LQKENI. V lost 3 bases, J lost 0 bases, and 9 bases stayed unmatched. CDR3 region: CASSPSGTGLLAKNIQYF. The CDR3 DNA is TGTGCCAGCTCACCCTCCGGGACAGGGTTACTAGCCAAAAACATTCAGTACTTC.

The chain has TRBV5-8 and TRBJ1-4, with 7 bases identical to TRBD1. Looked up from germline, CDR1 is SGHTS and CDR2 is YDEGEE. The CDR3 covers 15 residues. The ends lost 6 bases at V and 2 bases at J; junction bases unmatched: 7. The CDR3 nucleotides are TGTGCCAGCACCAACAGGGGTCGGACTAATGAAAAACTGTTTTTT. It codes for CASTNRGRTNEKLFF.

This clone was observed once. The chain employs TRBV6-5 and TRBJ2-3, with 7 bases that match TRBD1. The germline gives CDR1 MNHEY, CDR2 SVGAGI. The CDR3 sequence is 13 residues long. V lost 6 bases and J lost 2; bases outside the gene matches: 2. CDR3 region: CASRDRNTDTQYF. The CDR3 DNA sequence: TGTGCCAGCAGGGACAGGAACACAGATACGCAGTATTTT.

The chain couples TRBV18 to TRBJ2-7; weak D call: TRBD2 (6 bases). The CDR3 contains 15 residues. V was shortened by 0 bases and J by 6 bases, with 15 bases between the two germline ends. Germline values: CDR1 KGHSH, CDR2 LQKENI. The CDR3, as DNA: TGTGCCAGCTCACCACCGGGGAGGCTATCGGGCGAGCAGTACTTC. Its translation: CASSPPGRLSGEQYF.

J is TRBJ2-5 and V is TRBV6-2 or TRBV6-3; 8 positions agree with TRBD2. The V gene end was trimmed by 0 bases and the J gene end by 5 bases; junction bases not matched to a gene: 5. The CDR3 totals 15 residues. CDR1 is MNHEY and CDR2 is SVGEGT in the germline V gene. CDR3 nucleotides: TGTGCCAGCAGTTACTCGGCTAGCGGGTCGGAGACCCAGTACTTC. Protein sequence: CASSYSASGSETQYF.

Points on this clone: The same CDR3 is also encoded by other DNA sequences in this sample. This sequence joins TRBV15 and TRBJ2-3; D might be TRBD2 (5 bases). This CDR3 contains 13 residues. CDR1 LNHNV and CDR2 YYDKDF come from the germline V gene (reference sequence). The ends were cut back, 3 bases at V and 3 bases at J, with 7 bases in the middle. In nucleotides, the CDR3 is TGTGCCACCAGCAGGGGGAGAACAGATACGCAGTATTTT. Its protein is CATSRGRTDTQYF. Full variable domain (missing parts from reference TRBV15 and TRBJ2-3): DAMVIQNPRYQVTQFGKPVTLSCSQTLNHNVMYWYQQKSSQAPKLLFHYYDKDFNNEADTPDNFQSRRPNTSFCFLDIRSPGLGDTAMYLCATSRGRTDTQYFGPGTRLTVL.

V usage is TRBV10-3 and J usage is TRBJ2-7, with 11 bases matching TRBD2. Germline trimming cut 5 bases from V and 0 bases from J; bases unmatched to any gene: 3. Germline values: CDR1 ENHRY, CDR2 SYGVKD. The CDR3 runs 15 residues. The CDR3 DNA sequence: TGTGCCATCAGTTTTGGGACTAGCGGCTCCTACGAGCAGTACTTC. It translates to CAISFGTSGSYEQYF.

This chain links TRBV9 with TRBJ1-6; TRBD1 might be the D (5 bases). Trimming cost V 2 bases and J 11 bases, with 17 bases left between them. Germline loops: CDR1 SGDLS, CDR2 YYNGEE. The CDR3 loop spans 15 amino acids. For the CDR3, the DNA is TGTGCCAGCAGCGTTCGGGCGGGGGACGGGGCACCCCTCCACTTT. Translation gives CASSVRAGDGAPLHF.

V is TRBV6-1 and J is TRBJ2-3, with 14 positions matching TRBD2. This CDR3 is built from 16 residues. Germline V lookup: CDR1 MNHNS, CDR2 SASEGT. The J segment lost 4 bases and the V segment lost 1 base, leaving 1 base of the junction unmatched. The CDR3 loop is CASSEEGLAGADTQYF. DNA of the CDR3: TGTGCCAGCAGTGAAGAGGGACTAGCGGGAGCAGATACGCAGTATTTT.

The chain links TRBV11-2 to TRBJ2-2; 7 nucleotides align to TRBD2. Germline assignment: CDR1 SGHAT and CDR2 FQNNGV. The ends lost 5 bases at V and 0 bases at J; junction bases unmatched: 3. The CDR3 is 15 residues long. CDR3 DNA: TGTGCCAGCAGCCGGACTAGTGCGAACACCGGGGAGCTGTTTTTT. It specifies CASSRTSANTGELFF.

The sample holds one count of this clone. The genes are TRBV11-2 and TRBJ2-3, with a weak D call TRBD2 (6 bases). Trimming cost V 3 bases and J 0 bases, with 13 bases left between them. This CDR3 contains 16 residues. Per the germline V gene, CDR1 is SGHAT and CDR2 is FQNNGV. The DNA for the CDR3 is TGTGCCAGCAGCTTTTTGGCGGGAACGAGCACAGATACGCAGTATTTT. It encodes CASSFLAGTSTDTQYF. The whole variable domain, remainder taken from reference TRBV11-2 and TRBJ2-3, is EAGVAQSPRYKIIEKRQSVAFWCNPISGHATLYWYQQILGQGPKLLIQFQNNGVVDDSQLPKDRFSAERLKGVDSTLKIQPAKLEDSAVYLCASSFLAGTSTDTQYFGPGTRLTVL.

The chain joins TRBV10-1 to TRBJ1-5; D is possibly TRBD1 (5 bases). The CDR3 is 17 residues long. V was pared by 1 base and J by 6 bases, with 19 bases between. CDR1 and CDR2 from the germline V gene are WNHNN and SYGVQD (reference sequence). The CDR3 sequence: CASSECNGFGACQPQHF. DNA for the CDR3: TGCGCCAGCAGTGAGTGCAACGGATTTGGGGCCTGTCAGCCCCAGCATTTT.

The chain joins TRBV6-5 to TRBJ1-6, with a weak D call TRBD1 (6 bases). CDR3 length: 15 residues. The V end was cut by 0 bases, the J end by 9 bases, with 12 bases between. Germline V gives CDR1 MNHEY, CDR2 SVGAGI. The CDR3, as DNA: TGTGCCAGCAGTTACTCTTTGCAGGGGAGTTCACCCCTCCACTTT. It yields the protein CASSYSLQGSSPLHF.

The chain couples TRBV5-8 to TRBJ1-2; 10 bases are a match to TRBD1. The junction had 18 bases not matched to a gene; V was cut back by 6 bases and J by 7 bases. CDR3 size: 17 residues. CDR1 is SGHTS, CDR2 YDEGEE, per germline. The DNA of the CDR3 is TGTGCCAGCAACCAACCCCGGGACAGGGGAACTTGGGGTGGCTACACCTTC. Its protein product is CASNQPRDRGTWGGYTF.

The genes are TRBV18 and TRBJ1-2, with a weak D call TRBD1 (5 bases). The CDR3 consists of 16 residues. Trimming removed 0 bases at V and 0 bases at J, with 11 bases between. CDR1 and CDR2 from the germline V gene are KGHSH and LQKENI. CDR3 in amino acids: CASSPPSRAPNYGYTF. For the CDR3, the DNA is TGTGCCAGCTCACCACCGAGCAGGGCGCCTAACTATGGCTACACCTTC.

This clone was recorded once. V and J are TRBV27 and TRBJ2-6; the D gene is possibly TRBD1 (6 bases). The CDR3 loop spans 18 amino acids. With 3 bases removed from V and 0 bases from J, the gap between germline ends came to 15 bases. Germline assignment: CDR1 MNHEY and CDR2 SMNVEV (reference sequence). The CDR3 DNA reads TGTGCCAGCAGTTTCTTTGGGACACACATCTCTGGGGCCAACGTCCTGACTTTC. Residues: CASSFFGTHISGANVLTF.

Here the CDR3 reads CASRRGGNTEAFF. In DNA, the CDR3 is TGTGCCAGTAGGCGGGGGGGGAACACTGAAGCTTTCTTT. The chain combines TRBV19 with TRBJ1-1; perhaps TRBD1 as D (5 bases). This CDR3 is built from 13 residues. Between the trimmed V and J ends, which lost 6 bases and 1 base, there was a span of 9 bases. Looked up from germline, CDR1 is LNHDA and CDR2 is SQIVND (reference sequence).

The rearrangement joins TRBV5-1 to TRBJ2-7; the match to TRBD2 covers 7 bases. The CDR3 extends over 14 amino acids. CDR1 and CDR2 (germline): SGHRS, YFSETQ. V shed 0 bases, J shed 3 bases, and the junction held 3 bases outside the gene matches. The CDR3 bases are TGCGCCAGCAGCTTGGCGACTAGCAGCTACGAGCAGTACTTC. Protein sequence: CASSLATSSYEQYF.

The chain employs TRBV11-2 and TRBJ2-5; TRBD2 aligns across 13 bases. Germline CDR1 and CDR2: SGHAT and FQNNGV. V lost 1 base to trimming and J lost 5 bases; unmatched junction nucleotides: 10. This CDR3 is built from 18 residues. The CDR3 sequence is CASSLVRLAGGQRETQYF. The CDR3 DNA sequence: TGTGCCAGCAGCTTAGTTCGACTAGCGGGGGGCCAACGTGAGACCCAGTACTTC.